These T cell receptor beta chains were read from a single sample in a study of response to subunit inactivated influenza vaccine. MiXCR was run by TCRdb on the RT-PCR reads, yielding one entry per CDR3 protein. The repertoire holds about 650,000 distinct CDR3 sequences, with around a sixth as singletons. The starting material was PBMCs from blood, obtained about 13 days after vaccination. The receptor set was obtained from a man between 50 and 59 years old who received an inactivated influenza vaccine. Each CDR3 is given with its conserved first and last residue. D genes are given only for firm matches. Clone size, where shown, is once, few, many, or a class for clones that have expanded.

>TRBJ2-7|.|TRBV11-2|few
CASSLEPITYEQYF
TGTGCCAGCAGCTTAGAGCCCATAACCTACGAGCAGTACTTC
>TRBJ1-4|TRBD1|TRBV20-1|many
CSAPRTGGVNEKLFF
TGCAGTGCACCGCGGACAGGGGGCGTCAATGAAAAACTGTTTTTT
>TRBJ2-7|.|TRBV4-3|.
CASSQGSGASYEQYF
TGCGCCAGCAGCCAAGGGTCGGGAGCTTCCTACGAGCAGTACTTC
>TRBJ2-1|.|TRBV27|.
CASADTDRRAGEQFF
TGTGCCAGCGCCGATACCGATAGGAGGGCCGGTGAGCAGTTCTTC
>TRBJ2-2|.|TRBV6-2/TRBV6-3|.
CASSYPVAPGELFF
TGTGCCAGCAGTTACCCAGTGGCACCCGGGGAGCTGTTTTTT
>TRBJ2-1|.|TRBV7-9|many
CASSPHYEQFF
TGTGCCAGCAGCCCACACTATGAGCAGTTCTTC
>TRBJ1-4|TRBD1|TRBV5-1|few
CASSLTGEEKLFF
TGCGCCAGCAGCCTTACAGGGGAAGAAAAACTGTTTTTT
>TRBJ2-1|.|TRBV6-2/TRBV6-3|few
CASTIGAYNEQFF
TGTGCCAGCACTATCGGGGCTTACAATGAGCAGTTCTTC
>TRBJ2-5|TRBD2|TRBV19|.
CASSSGLGEGETQYF
TGTGCCAGTAGTTCGGGACTAGGAGAGGGAGAGACCCAGTACTTC
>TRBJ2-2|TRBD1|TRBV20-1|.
CCARDPGTANTGELFF
TGCTGTGCTAGAGATCCTGGGACAGCTAACACCGGGGAGCTGTTTTTT